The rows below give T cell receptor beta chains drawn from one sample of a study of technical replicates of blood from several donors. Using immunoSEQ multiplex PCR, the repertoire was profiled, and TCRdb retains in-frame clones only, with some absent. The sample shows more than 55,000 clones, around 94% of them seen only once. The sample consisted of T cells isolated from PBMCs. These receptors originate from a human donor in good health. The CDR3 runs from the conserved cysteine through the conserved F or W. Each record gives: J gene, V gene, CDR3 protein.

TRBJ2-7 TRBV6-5 CASSPTDRVPYEQYF
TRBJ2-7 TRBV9 CASSGPGQGYHEQYF
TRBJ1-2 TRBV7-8 CASSLLTQGLNYGYTF
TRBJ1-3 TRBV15 CATSETGASGNTIYF
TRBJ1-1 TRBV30 CAWSVEKNTEAFF
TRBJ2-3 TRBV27 CASTNRADTQYF
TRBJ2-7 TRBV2 CASHPSGYYEQYF
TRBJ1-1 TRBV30 CALLPGTKAFF
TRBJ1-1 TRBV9 CASSPAGNTEAFF
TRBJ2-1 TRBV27 CASITGTFFINEQFF
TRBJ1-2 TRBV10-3 CAISTGITGTDGYTF
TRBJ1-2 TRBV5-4 CASIHRDGYTF
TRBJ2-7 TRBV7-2 CASSLGAGRELPEEQYF
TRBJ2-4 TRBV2 CASSGRGKNIQYF
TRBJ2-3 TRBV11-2 CASSRTPTSGTTDTQYF
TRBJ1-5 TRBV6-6 CASSYSTGNQPQHF
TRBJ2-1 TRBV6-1 CASSEFSGMHGEQFF
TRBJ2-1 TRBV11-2 CASSSGLGREQFF
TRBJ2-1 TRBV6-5 CASSHDTARYNEQFF
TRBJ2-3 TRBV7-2 CASSFISEIPDTQYF
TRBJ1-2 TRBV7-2 CASSSLLHGYTF
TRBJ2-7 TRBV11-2 CASSLVQGPYEQYF
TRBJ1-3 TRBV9 CASARQGAGNTIYF
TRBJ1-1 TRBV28 CASRGVDEAFF
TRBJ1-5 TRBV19 CASRVMDSLGNQPQHF
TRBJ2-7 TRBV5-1 CASSSGTSGYEQYF
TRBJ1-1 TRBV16 CASSQSMRTLTEAFF
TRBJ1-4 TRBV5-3 CARSFPGGGNEKLFF
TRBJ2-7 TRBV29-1 CSVTGQGYEQYF
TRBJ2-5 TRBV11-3 CASSLMSGSGETQYF
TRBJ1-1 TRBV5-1 CASSLRHDTEAFF
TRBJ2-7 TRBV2 CASSLWGGEQYF
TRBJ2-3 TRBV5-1 CASSETSGAVVPDTQYF
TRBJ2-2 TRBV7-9 CASSPHSGTSGWGTGELFF
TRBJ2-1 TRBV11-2 CASSVRLGGRAHNEQFF
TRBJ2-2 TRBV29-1 CSVDGTVNTGELFF
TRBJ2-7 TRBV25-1 CASSEFRDREAYEQYF
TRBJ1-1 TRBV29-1 CSVGEALLAFF
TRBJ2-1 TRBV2 CARVLAGVGNEQFF
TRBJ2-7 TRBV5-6 CASSFQGIEHEQYF
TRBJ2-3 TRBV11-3 CASSPGEEYTQYF
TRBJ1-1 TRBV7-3 CASSLGGGLDTEAFF
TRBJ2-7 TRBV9 CASSANGVHYEQYF
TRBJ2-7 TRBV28 CASSPQGQGYEQYF
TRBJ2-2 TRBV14 CASSQDWTTGELFF
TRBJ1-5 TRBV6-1 CASSEAFGTGRLNNQPQHF
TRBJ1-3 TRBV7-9 CASSFAPSGGPGNTIYF
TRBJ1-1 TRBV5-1 CASSLMGQGNTEAFF
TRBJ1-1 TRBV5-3 CARSNKNTEAFF
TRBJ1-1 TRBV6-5 CASSYLSEAFF
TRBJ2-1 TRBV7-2 CASTLRGEGWYNEQFF
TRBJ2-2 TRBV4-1 CASSLVGTVLTGELFF
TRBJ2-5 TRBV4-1 CASSQAGVGETQYF